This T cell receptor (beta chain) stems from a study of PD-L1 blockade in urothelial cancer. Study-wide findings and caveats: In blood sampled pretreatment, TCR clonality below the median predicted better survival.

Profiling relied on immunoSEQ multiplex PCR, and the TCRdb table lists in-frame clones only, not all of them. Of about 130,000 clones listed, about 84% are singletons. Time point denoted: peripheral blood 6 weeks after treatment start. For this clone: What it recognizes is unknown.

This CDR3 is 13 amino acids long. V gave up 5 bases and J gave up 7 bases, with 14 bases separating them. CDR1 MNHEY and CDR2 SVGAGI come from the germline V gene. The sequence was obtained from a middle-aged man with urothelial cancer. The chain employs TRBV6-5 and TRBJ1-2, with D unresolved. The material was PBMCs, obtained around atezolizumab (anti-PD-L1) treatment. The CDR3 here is CASSNRFLSGYTF. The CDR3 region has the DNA TGTGCCAGCAGTAACCGATTCCTAAGTGGCTACACCTTC.